This T cell receptor (beta chain) derives from a study of T cell clusters in autoimmune cytopenias. Study observations and caveats: Functional roles of the in silico T cell clusters still await experimental validation.

Worth noting for this clonotype: Its target is unknown.

Each sample's input was around 250 ng genomic DNA, 35,000 to 40,000 genome equivalents. The CDR3 is made up of 17 amino acids. CDR1 is MNHEY, CDR2 SMNVEV, per germline (reference sequence). TRB rearrangements were amplified by touch-down multiplex PCR with mixed TRB-A/B primers. From its re-call of the multiplex PCR reads, TCRdb lists each CDR3 protein once, without DNA. The sample shows approximately 900 distinct CDR3 sequences, and under 80% sits with its ten largest clones. The source of this sequence is a human donor with an autoimmune cytopenia or autoimmune hepatitis (not recorded which). The J gene is TRBJ2-7, the V gene TRBV27; the D call of TRBD2 rests on TCRdb alone, since no DNA is present to check it. Sequences were obtained from peripheral blood. The CDR3 loop reads CASSLSGPPGWVGEQYF.